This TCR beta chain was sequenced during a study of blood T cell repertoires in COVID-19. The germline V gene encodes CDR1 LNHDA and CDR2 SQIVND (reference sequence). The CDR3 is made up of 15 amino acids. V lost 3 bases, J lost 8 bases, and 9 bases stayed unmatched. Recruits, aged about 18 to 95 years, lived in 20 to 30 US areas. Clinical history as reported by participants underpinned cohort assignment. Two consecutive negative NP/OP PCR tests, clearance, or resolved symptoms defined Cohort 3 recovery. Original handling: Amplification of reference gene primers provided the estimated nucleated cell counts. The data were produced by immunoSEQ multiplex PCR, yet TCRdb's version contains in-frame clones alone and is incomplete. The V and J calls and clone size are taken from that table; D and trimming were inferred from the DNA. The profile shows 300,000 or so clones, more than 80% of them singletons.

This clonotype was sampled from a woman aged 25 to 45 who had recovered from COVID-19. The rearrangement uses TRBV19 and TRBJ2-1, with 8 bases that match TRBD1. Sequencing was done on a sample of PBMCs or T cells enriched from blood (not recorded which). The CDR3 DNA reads TGTGCCAGTAGTATGGGGCCAGGGGGCGGATATGAGCAGTTCTTC. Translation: CASSMGPGGGYEQFF.